This T cell receptor (beta chain) was observed in a study of OX40 agonist ivuxolimab in advanced cancers. Study-level information: Therapy given before enrollment (anti-PD-1, anti-PD-L1 or anti-CTLA-4) was allowed, and around 44% had some. Broader study findings: Some of the lowest clonal expansion was seen in partial responders at 0.1-3.0 mg/kg. Researchers did not determine the expanded peripheral T cells' antigen specificity.

V was pared by 3 bases and J by 0 bases, with 12 bases between. The CDR3 has 16 amino acids. Germline V gives CDR1 LNHDA, CDR2 SQIVND (reference sequence). The assay was immunoSEQ multiplex PCR, and TCRdb's table has in-frame clones only and misses some. This table holds approximately 11,000 clones, roughly 76% found once. Of note for this clone: What it recognizes is unknown.

This sequence originates from an adult with an advanced solid tumor such as melanoma, head and neck, liver or kidney cancer. The sequencing here drew on CD4+ or CD8+ T cells sorted from blood, taken in a trial of the OX40 agonist ivuxolimab. The V call is TRBV19, the J call TRBJ1-5; unclear D gene. The CDR3: CASSIEGSYSNQPQHF. CDR3 nucleotides: TGTGCCAGTAGTATCGAGGGATCCTATAGCAATCAGCCCCAGCATTTT.